This T cell receptor beta chain was observed in a study of early T cells in non-severe SARS-CoV-2 infection. On the study more broadly: The chains were unpaired, and the sequenced material was bulk RNA from unsorted whole blood.

TCRdb redid the calling of the 5' RACE reads with MiXCR, one entry per CDR3 protein. The sample consists of some 67,000 distinct CDR3 sequences, about a tenth of them appearing once. Study conclusions and caveats: Sequences matched to VDJdb favored anti-spike CD8 responses, while private and CD4 specificities were missed.

This clonotype was found a few times. Its cognate antigen is unknown. The germline V gene encodes CDR1 MDHEN and CDR2 SYDVKM. This CDR3 contains 16 residues. V lost 6 bases to trimming and J lost 7 bases, with 21 bases between them. This clonotype was obtained from an adult who was a healthcare worker with PCR-confirmed SARS-CoV-2 infection or an uninfected control (not recorded which). This rearrangement joins TRBV28 to TRBJ1-4; the D is unclear. Sequencing was performed on whole blood, taken at baseline. For the CDR3, the DNA is TGTGCCAGCAGCCGAACTAAAGGCCTGATGAGTGAAAAACTGTTTTTT. It codes for CASSRTKGLMSEKLFF.